These 32 T cell receptor beta chains originate from one sample sequenced in a study of T cell repertoires in ileal Crohn's disease. The protocol was immunoSEQ multiplex PCR, while the TCRdb copy is restricted to in-frame clones and leaves out a portion. The sample records about a thousand clones, 83% being singletons. Sequencing was done on a sample of ileal tissue. The receptors stem from an adult with Crohn's disease.

This clone was seen once. CDR3 in amino acids: CASSPPPGLAGGRSSYEQYF. In DNA, the CDR3 is TGCGCCAGCAGTCCCCCTCCCGGACTAGCGGGGGGCCGAAGCTCCTACGAGCAGTACTTC. J is TRBJ2-5 and V is TRBV10-2; 14 positions match TRBD2. The last part of the DNA fits TRBJ2-7 better; the J call may be wrong. Germline CDR1 is WSHSY and CDR2 is SAAADI. The CDR3 contains 20 residues.

This chain connects TRBV27 to TRBJ1-1, with D possibly TRBD1 on 5 matching bases. Germline CDR1 MNHEY, CDR2 SMNVEV (reference sequence). V shed 8 bases and J shed 8 bases, with 12 bases lying between them. This CDR3 is 11 amino acids long. The CDR3 reads CASGPGPEAFF. The CDR3 DNA reads as TGTGCCAGCGGTCCAGGGCCAGAAGCTTTCTTT.

The chain links TRBV5-1 to TRBJ2-3; D is possibly TRBD1 (6 bases). V lost 5 bases and J 0 bases, leaving 13 bases between the germline ends. This CDR3 spans 15 amino acids. CDR1 and CDR2 from the germline V gene are SGHRS and YFSETQ. The CDR3 region has the DNA TGCGCCAGCAGTGTAGACAGGCCTAGCACAGATACGCAGTATTTT. Amino acids: CASSVDRPSTDTQYF. The full variable domain, completed using reference TRBV5-1 and TRBJ2-3, is KAGVTQTPRYLIKTRGQQVTLSCSPISGHRSVSWYQQTPGQGLQFLFEYFSETQRNKGNFPGRFSGRQFSNSRSEMNVSTLELGDSALYLCASSVDRPSTDTQYFGPGTRLTVL.

There are a few counts of this clone. This rearrangement joins TRBV6-4 to TRBJ2-2; D possibly corresponds to TRBD2 (5 bases). This CDR3 comprises 13 residues. Trimming removed 10 bases at V and 1 base at J, with 10 bases between. The germline V gene has CDR1 MRHNA and CDR2 SNTAGT. CDR3 in amino acids: CANSLGNTGELFF. In DNA, the CDR3 is TGTGCCAACTCACTAGGGAACACCGGGGAGCTGTTTTTT.

The chain employs TRBV28 and TRBJ1-1, with D unresolved. Per germline, CDR1 MDHEN and CDR2 SYDVKM. V was cut by 6 bases and J by 3 bases, with 8 bases left in between. This CDR3 spans 12 amino acids. As DNA, the CDR3 is TGTGCCAGCAGCAGTATCTACACTGAAGCTTTCTTT. Translated: CASSSIYTEAFF.

This clone was found once. The genes are TRBV6-5 and TRBJ1-4; D gene unclear. Trimming cost V 4 bases and J 6 bases, with 15 bases left between them. The CDR3 contains 15 residues. CDR1 is MNHEY, CDR2 SVGAGI, per germline. This CDR3 reads CASSFSFRRDEKLFF. CDR3 coding DNA: TGTGCCAGCAGTTTTTCCTTTCGTCGTGATGAAAAACTGTTTTTT.

This clone turned up a few times. This chain links TRBV5-6 with TRBJ2-7; 8 nucleotides line up with TRBD1. This CDR3 is built from 14 residues. Germline CDR1 reads SGHDT; CDR2 reads YYEEEE. V shed 4 bases, J shed 2 bases, and the junction held 5 bases outside the gene matches. The CDR3 DNA reads as TGTGCCAGCAGCATAGGACAGGGAGCCTACGAGCAGTACTTC. Translating gives CASSIGQGAYEQYF.

The chain combines TRBV5-4 with TRBJ1-3; D remains ambiguous. The germline CDR1 and CDR2 sequences are SGHNT and YYREEE (reference sequence). This CDR3 contains 14 residues. V shed 4 bases and J shed 0 bases, with 8 bases lying between them. This CDR3 reads CASSQDNSGNTIYF. In DNA form, the CDR3 reads TGTGCCAGCAGCCAAGACAACTCTGGAAACACCATATATTTT.

The rearrangement uses TRBV6-5 and TRBJ2-1; 8 bases agree with TRBD2. Germline V gene data show CDR1 as MNHEY and CDR2 as SVGAGI. With 3 bases clipped from V and 5 bases from J, the junction kept 6 bases outside the gene matches. The CDR3 loop spans 15 amino acids. The CDR3 is CASSYSAGGNNEQFF. The CDR3 DNA sequence: TGTGCCAGCAGTTATTCGGCGGGGGGCAACAATGAGCAGTTCTTC.

The chain joins TRBV9 to TRBJ1-2; 8 bases line up with TRBD1. Germline V lookup: CDR1 SGDLS, CDR2 YYNGEE. The CDR3 length is 11 residues. The V and J ends lost 6 bases and 7 bases, in that order; junction bases with no gene match: 2. CDR3 bases: TGTGCCAGCACCCAGGGGGCTGGCTACACCTTC. It translates to CASTQGAGYTF.

The chain has TRBV19 and TRBJ2-7; perhaps TRBD1 as D (6 bases). Germline V lookup: CDR1 LNHDA, CDR2 SQIVND (reference sequence). Trimming cost V 5 bases and J 2 bases, with 13 bases left between them. This CDR3 spans 14 amino acids. The CDR3 here is CASSSGHGPYEQYF. The CDR3 DNA sequence: TGTGCCAGTAGTTCGGGACACGGACCCTACGAGCAGTACTTC.

The V gene is TRBV2, the J gene TRBJ1-1, with D perhaps matching TRBD1 (6 bases). The CDR3 is 14 amino acids. Germline CDR1 reads SNHLY; CDR2 reads FYNNEI. Trimming shortened V by 3 bases and J by 3 bases, and 11 bases separated the two germline ends. The CDR3 bases are TGTGCCAGCAGTGAGGACAGAATTCACACTGAAGCTTTCTTT. Translated: CASSEDRIHTEAFF.

CDR3 amino acids: CASSLGQGASYEQYF. The CDR3 bases are TGTGCCAGCAGCTTAGGGCAGGGGGCGTCCTACGAGCAGTACTTC. V is TRBV13 and J is TRBJ2-7, with 8 bases aligning to TRBD1. J gave up 1 base and V 0 bases, and 2 bases lay outside the gene matches. Germline lookup yields CDR1 PRHDT and CDR2 FYEKMQ (reference sequence). The CDR3 is 15 amino acids.

DNA for the CDR3: TGTGCCAGCAGCCGCACCTTAGACAGGGGGCATGAAAAACTGTTTTTT. Translation: CASSRTLDRGHEKLFF. The chain joins TRBV7-9 to TRBJ1-4; 10 nucleotides match TRBD1. The junction had 9 bases not matched to a gene; V was cut back by 5 bases and J by 6 bases. The CDR3 sequence is 16 residues long. In germline, CDR1 is SEHNR, CDR2 FQNEAQ (reference sequence).

The chain recombines TRBV19 with TRBJ1-2, with 8 bases lining up with TRBD1. V lost 8 bases to trimming and J lost 1 base; unmatched junction nucleotides: 6. Germline loops: CDR1 LNHDA, CDR2 SQIVND (reference sequence). The CDR3 extends over 14 amino acids. In DNA form, the CDR3 reads TGTGCCAGTCTTGACAGGGGAAATAACTATGGCTACACCTTC. It codes for CASLDRGNNYGYTF.

The chain uses TRBV11-3 and TRBJ2-7; TRBD2 might be the D (7 bases). V lost 1 base to trimming and J lost 3 bases, with 10 bases between them. The CDR3 length is 14 residues. Germline V lookup: CDR1 SGHNT, CDR2 YENEEA. The CDR3 DNA is TGTGCCAGCAGCTTAGTGGGGGGGCACTACGAGCAGTACTTC. Translation: CASSLVGGHYEQYF. The full variable domain, rest sourced from reference TRBV11-3 and TRBJ2-7, is EAGVVQSPRYKIIEKKQPVAFWCNPISGHNTLYWYLQNLGQGPELLIRYENEEAVDDSQLPKDRFSAERLKGVDSTLKIQPAELGDSAVYLCASSLVGGHYEQYFGPGTRLTVT.

The rearrangement uses TRBV7-2 and TRBJ2-3; 7 positions agree with TRBD2. Germline loops: CDR1 SGHTA, CDR2 FQGNSA. This CDR3 comprises 15 residues. With 1 base clipped from V and 3 bases from J, the junction kept 4 bases outside the gene matches. For the CDR3, the DNA is TGTGCCAGCAGCTTAGATGGGGGGGGGACAGATACGCAGTATTTT. This codes for CASSLDGGGTDTQYF.

The chain recombines TRBV21-1 with TRBJ2-7; TRBD1 is taken as the D call from the table, unchecked against the DNA. TRBV21-1 is an annotated pseudogene. The CDR3 runs 15 residues. The chain's CDR3 is CASSADRKLNYEQYF. CDR3 nucleotides: TGTGCCAGCAGTGCCGACAGGAAACTAAACTACGAGCAGTACTTC.

The chain carries TRBV6-6 and TRBJ1-6, with no clear D. Germline CDR1 and CDR2: MNHNY and SVGAGI (reference sequence). V lost 7 bases, J lost 6 bases, and 13 bases lay in between. The CDR3 is made up of 14 amino acids. The CDR3 DNA reads as TGTGCCAGCACCCAGAGGGAGACTAATTCACCCCTCCACTTT. Translation gives CASTQRETNSPLHF.

This chain uses TRBV12-2 with TRBJ1-2; the listed D gene, TRBD1, was not tested against the DNA. TRBV12-2 is a documented pseudogene. The CDR3 loop spans 17 amino acids. CDR3 bases: TGTGCAAGTCGCTTAGCGGTCCCGACAGGGTCGGGCTATGGCTACACCTTC. This translates into CASRLAVPTGSGYGYTF.

The rearrangement joins TRBV18 to TRBJ1-2, with 9 bases aligning to TRBD1. Losses at the gene ends were 5 bases for V and 7 bases for J; bases not matched to a gene: 11. This CDR3 comprises 15 residues. Germline CDR1 KGHSH, CDR2 LQKENI. This CDR3 is CASSDTGGRYGGYTF. The CDR3 DNA is TGTGCCAGCTCAGACACAGGGGGCAGGTACGGTGGCTACACCTTC.

The chain carries TRBV6-6 and TRBJ2-7; tentative D call: TRBD1 (5 bases). This CDR3 comprises 13 residues. Trimming left V 8 bases short and J 5 bases short, with 16 bases between. In germline, CDR1 is MNHNY, CDR2 SVGAGI (reference sequence). The CDR3 coding sequence is TGTGCCAGCCATGGGGCAGTTGCCCACGAGCAGTACTTC. Amino acid sequence: CASHGAVAHEQYF.

The chain joins TRBV4-2 to TRBJ1-1; the D gene is possibly TRBD1 (5 bases). Germline assignment: CDR1 LGHNA and CDR2 YNFKEQ. Trimming shortened V by 0 bases and J by 4 bases, and 12 bases separated the two germline ends. This CDR3 contains 15 residues. CDR3 sequence (DNA): TGTGCCAGCAGCCAAGATGCAGGGAAGGGCACTGAAGCTTTCTTT. Translated, it gives CASSQDAGKGTEAFF.

The chain couples TRBV5-4 to TRBJ2-1; TRBD2 might be the D (7 bases). This CDR3 region has 15 residues. The V gene's germline CDR1 is SGHNT and CDR2 YYREEE (reference sequence). V lost 0 bases, J lost 7 bases, and 14 bases lay in between. DNA of the CDR3: TGTGCCAGCAGCTTGGAGAGGGGGGGCGGAAATGAGCAGTTCTTC. Its translation is CASSLERGGGNEQFF. Variable domain in full (rest from reference TRBV5-4 and TRBJ2-1): ETGVTQSPTHLIKTRGQQVTLRCSSQSGHNTVSWYQQALGQGPQFIFQYYREEENGRGNFPPRFSGLQFPNYSSELNVNALELDDSALYLCASSLERGGGNEQFFGPGTRLTVL.

In its sample, this clone was seen a few times. The V call is TRBV15, the J call TRBJ2-3; D might be TRBD1 (6 bases). Germline V gene data show CDR1 as LNHNV and CDR2 as YYDKDF (reference sequence). V was shortened by 0 bases and J by 1 base, with 17 bases between the two germline ends. CDR3 length equals 18 residues. Here the CDR3 DNA reads TGTGCCACCAGCAGAGATGGGACGACAGGTTGGGGCACAGATACGCAGTATTTT. Translation: CATSRDGTTGWGTDTQYF.

The V call is TRBV7-2, the J call TRBJ2-7, with 7 bases lining up with TRBD2. Looked up from germline, CDR1 is SGHTA and CDR2 is FQGNSA. V lost 1 base and J lost 6; bases outside the gene matches: 15. The CDR3 loop spans 17 amino acids. CDR3 bases: TGTGCCAGCAGCTTAGGATGGGTGTCTGGCCGGGAGGTCGAGCAGTACTTC. Translation: CASSLGWVSGREVEQYF.

This chain connects TRBV19 to TRBJ1-6; 9 positions agree with TRBD1. CDR1 and CDR2 from the germline V gene are LNHDA and SQIVND (reference sequence). The J segment lost 4 bases and the V segment lost 7 bases, leaving 11 bases of the junction unmatched. This CDR3 region has 17 residues. The CDR3 region has the DNA TGTGCCAGTAAGAAAAGGACAGGGGACGAGTATAATTCACCCCTCCACTTT. Translation: CASKKRTGDEYNSPLHF.

The J gene is TRBJ2-1, the V gene TRBV6-5; D gene uncertain. The CDR3 runs to 14 residues. Per germline, CDR1 MNHEY and CDR2 SVGAGI. The V end lost 6 bases, the J end lost 5 bases, and 14 bases lay between the germline ends. CDR3 nucleotides: TGTGCCAGCAGAAATGGGCAGGCCAACAATGAGCAGTTCTTC. Protein product: CASRNGQANNEQFF.

The chain uses TRBV5-6 and TRBJ2-3; 8 nucleotides agree with TRBD2. V was pared by 2 bases and J by 6 bases, with 8 bases of the junction left unmatched. This CDR3 has 15 amino acids. Per the germline V gene, CDR1 is SGHDT and CDR2 is YYEEEE. The CDR3 protein is CASSFAAGGSDTQYF. The CDR3 coding sequence is TGTGCCAGCAGCTTTGCTGCGGGGGGTTCCGATACGCAGTATTTT.

The table lists this clone with a few counts. The V call is TRBV2, the J call TRBJ2-5; D may be TRBD1 (6 bases). The CDR3 is 15 residues long. V was cut by 0 bases and J by 2 bases, with 10 bases left in between. The germline V gene has CDR1 SNHLY and CDR2 FYNNEI. CDR3 nucleotide sequence: TGTGCCAGCAGTGAAGCGTGGACAGCACAAGAGACCCAGTACTTC. The encoded protein is CASSEAWTAQETQYF.

The rearrangement links TRBV15 to TRBJ1-1; D perhaps matches TRBD1 (5 bases). The length of the CDR3 is 17 residues. Germline V gene sequence: CDR1 LNHNV, CDR2 YYDKDF (reference sequence). V was clipped by 1 base and J by 4 bases, with 19 bases between them. CDR3 in DNA: TGTGCCACCAGCAGAGGGGGGGGAATGGGACTTGCCACTGAAGCTTTCTTT. It codes for CATSRGGGMGLATEAFF. The entire variable domain, with the rest obtained from reference TRBV15 and TRBJ1-1, is as follows: DAMVIQNPRYQVTQFGKPVTLSCSQTLNHNVMYWYQQKSSQAPKLLFHYYDKDFNNEADTPDNFQSRRPNTSFCFLDIRSPGLGDTAMYLCATSRGGGMGLATEAFFGQGTRLTVV.

CDR3 region: CASSLALQGSGNTIYF. The DNA of the CDR3 is TGTGCCAGCAGCTTGGCGCTGCAGGGATCTGGAAACACCATATATTTT. The chain joins TRBV5-5 to TRBJ1-3, with a tentative D call TRBD1 (5 bases). The V end was cut by 0 bases, the J end by 1 base, with 11 bases between. The CDR3 totals 16 residues. Germline loops: CDR1 SGHKS, CDR2 YYEKEE (reference sequence). The full variable domain, its missing parts supplied by reference TRBV5-5 and TRBJ1-3, is DAGVTQSPTHLIKTRGQQVTLRCSPISGHKSVSWYQQVLGQGPQFIFQYYEKEERGRGNFPDRFSARQFPNYSSELNVNALLLGDSALYLCASSLALQGSGNTIYFGEGSWLTVV.